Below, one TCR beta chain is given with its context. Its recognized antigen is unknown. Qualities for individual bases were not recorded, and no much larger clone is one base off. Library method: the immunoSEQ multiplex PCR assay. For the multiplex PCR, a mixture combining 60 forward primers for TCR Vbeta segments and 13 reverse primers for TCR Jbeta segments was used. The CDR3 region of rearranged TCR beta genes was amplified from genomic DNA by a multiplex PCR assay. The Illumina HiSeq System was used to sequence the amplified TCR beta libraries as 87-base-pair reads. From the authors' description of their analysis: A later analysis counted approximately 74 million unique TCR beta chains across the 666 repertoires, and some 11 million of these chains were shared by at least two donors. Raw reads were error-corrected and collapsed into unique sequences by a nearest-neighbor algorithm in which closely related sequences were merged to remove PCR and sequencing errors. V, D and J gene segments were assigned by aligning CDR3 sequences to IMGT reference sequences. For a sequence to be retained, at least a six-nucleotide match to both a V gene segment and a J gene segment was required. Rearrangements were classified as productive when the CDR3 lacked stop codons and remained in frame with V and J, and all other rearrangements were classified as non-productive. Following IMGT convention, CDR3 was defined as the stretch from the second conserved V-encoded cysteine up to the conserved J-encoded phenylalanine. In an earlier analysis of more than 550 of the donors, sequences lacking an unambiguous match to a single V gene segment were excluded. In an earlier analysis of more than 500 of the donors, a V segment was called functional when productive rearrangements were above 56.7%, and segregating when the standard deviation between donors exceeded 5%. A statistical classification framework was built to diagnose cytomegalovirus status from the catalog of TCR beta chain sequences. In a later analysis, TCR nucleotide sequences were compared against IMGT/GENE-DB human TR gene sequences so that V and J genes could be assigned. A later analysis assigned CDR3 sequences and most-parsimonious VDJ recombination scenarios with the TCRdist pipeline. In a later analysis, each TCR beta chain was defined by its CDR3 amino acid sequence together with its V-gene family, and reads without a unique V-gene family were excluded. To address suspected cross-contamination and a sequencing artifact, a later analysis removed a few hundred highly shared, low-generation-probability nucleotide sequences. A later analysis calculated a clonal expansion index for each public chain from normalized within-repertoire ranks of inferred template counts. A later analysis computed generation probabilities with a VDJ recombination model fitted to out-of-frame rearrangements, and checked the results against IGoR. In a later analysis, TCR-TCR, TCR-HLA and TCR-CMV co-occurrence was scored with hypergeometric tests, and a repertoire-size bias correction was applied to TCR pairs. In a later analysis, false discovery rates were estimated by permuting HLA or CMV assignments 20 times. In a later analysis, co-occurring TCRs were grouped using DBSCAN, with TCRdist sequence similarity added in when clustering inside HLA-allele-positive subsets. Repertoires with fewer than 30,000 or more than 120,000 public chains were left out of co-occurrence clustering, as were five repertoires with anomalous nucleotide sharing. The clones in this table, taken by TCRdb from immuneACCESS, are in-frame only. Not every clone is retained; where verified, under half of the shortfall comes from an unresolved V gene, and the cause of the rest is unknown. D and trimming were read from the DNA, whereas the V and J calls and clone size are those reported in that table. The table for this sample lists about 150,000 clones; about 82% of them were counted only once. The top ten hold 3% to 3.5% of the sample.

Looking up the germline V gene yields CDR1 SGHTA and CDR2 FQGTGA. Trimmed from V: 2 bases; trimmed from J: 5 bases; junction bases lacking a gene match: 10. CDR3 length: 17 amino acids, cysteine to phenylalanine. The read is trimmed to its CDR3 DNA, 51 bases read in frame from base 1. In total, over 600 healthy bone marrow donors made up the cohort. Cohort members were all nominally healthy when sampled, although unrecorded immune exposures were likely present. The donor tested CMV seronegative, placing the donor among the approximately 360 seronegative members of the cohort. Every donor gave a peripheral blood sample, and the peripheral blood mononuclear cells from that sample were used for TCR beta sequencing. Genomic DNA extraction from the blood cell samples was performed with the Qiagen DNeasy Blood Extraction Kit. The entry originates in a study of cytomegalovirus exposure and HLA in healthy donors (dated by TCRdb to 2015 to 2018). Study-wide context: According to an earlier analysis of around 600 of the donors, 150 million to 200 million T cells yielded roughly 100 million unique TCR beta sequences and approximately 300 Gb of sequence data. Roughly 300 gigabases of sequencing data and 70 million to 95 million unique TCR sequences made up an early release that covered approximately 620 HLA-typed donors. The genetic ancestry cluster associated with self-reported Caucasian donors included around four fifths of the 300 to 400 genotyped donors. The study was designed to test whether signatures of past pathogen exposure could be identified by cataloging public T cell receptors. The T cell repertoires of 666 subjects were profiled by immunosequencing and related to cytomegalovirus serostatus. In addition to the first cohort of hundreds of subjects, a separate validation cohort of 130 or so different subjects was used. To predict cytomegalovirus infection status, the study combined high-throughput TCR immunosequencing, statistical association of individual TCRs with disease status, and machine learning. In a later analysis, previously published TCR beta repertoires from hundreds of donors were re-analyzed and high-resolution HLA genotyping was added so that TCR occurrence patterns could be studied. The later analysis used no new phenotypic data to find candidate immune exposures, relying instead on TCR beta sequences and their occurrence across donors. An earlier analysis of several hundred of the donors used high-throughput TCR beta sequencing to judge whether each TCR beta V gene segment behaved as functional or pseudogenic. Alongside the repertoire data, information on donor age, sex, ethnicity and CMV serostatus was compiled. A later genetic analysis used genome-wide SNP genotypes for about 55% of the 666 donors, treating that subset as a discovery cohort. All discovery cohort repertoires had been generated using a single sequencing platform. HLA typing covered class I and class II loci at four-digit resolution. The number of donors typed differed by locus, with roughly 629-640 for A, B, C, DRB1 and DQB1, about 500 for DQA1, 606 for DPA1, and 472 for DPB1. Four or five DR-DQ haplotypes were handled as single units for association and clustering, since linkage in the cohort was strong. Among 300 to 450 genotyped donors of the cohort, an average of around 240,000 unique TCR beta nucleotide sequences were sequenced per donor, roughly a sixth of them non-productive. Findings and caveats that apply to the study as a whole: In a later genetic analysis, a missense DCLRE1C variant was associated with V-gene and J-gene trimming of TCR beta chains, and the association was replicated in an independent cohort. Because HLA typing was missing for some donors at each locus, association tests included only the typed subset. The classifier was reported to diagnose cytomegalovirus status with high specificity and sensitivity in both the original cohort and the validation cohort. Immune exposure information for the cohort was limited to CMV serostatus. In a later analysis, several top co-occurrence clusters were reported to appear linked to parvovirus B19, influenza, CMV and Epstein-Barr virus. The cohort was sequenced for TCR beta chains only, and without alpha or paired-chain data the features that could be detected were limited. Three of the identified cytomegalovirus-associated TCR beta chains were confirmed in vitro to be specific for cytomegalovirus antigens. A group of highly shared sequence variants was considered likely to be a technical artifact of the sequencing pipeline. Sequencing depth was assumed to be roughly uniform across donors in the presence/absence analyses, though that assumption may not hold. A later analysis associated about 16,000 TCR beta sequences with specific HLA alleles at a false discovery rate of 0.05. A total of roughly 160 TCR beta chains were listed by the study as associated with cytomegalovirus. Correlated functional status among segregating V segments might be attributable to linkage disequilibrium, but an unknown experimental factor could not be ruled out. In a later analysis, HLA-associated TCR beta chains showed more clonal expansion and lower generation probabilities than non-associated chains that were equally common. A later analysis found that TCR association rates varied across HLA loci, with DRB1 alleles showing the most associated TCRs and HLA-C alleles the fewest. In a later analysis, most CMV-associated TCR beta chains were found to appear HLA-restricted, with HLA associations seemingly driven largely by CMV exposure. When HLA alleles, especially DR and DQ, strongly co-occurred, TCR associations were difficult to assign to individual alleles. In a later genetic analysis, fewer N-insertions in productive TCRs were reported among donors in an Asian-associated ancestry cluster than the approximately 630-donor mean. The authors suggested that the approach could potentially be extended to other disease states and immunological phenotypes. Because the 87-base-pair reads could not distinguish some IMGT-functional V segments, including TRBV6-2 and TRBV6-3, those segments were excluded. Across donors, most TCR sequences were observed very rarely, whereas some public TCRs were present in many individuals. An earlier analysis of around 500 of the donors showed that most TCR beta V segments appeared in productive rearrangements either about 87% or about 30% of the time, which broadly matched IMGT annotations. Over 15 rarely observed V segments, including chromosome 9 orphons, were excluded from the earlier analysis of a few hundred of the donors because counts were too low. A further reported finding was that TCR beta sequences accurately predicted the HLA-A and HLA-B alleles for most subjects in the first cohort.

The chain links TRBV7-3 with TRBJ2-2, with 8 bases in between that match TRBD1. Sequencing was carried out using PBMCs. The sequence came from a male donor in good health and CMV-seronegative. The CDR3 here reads CASSLDSQGASTGELFF. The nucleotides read TGTGCCAGCAGCTTAGACTCCCAGGGGGCAAGTACCGGGGAGCTGTTTTTT.